The clone carrying this T cell receptor beta chain was counted a single time. Original processing methods: It was from reference gene primer amplification that nucleated cell counts were estimated. Sequencing used immunoSEQ multiplex PCR; TCRdb keeps in-frame clones, though not all of them. D and trimming come from the DNA, and the V and J calls and clone size come from that table. The table shows fewer than 140,000 clones, with 84% occurring only once. The record originates from a study of blood T cell repertoires in COVID-19. The overall study: Some COVID-19 samples were acute and others convalescent; all came from the United States, Italy and Spain. Nucleic acid was either cDNA or gDNA, and it came from T cells, B-cell-depleted T cells, or PBMCs.

This CDR3 region has 15 residues. The V gene lost 4 bases and the J gene lost 1 base, with 14 bases spanning the gap. Germline V lookup: CDR1 SGHNT, CDR2 YYREEE (reference sequence). V is TRBV5-4 and J is TRBJ1-1; D not certain. Material for sequencing was peripheral blood. This TCR came from a woman aged 55-75 years with acute or convalescent COVID-19. The chain's CDR3 is CASSGRETANTEAFF. The CDR3 nucleotides are TGTGCCAGCAGCGGGCGTGAGACGGCGAACACTGAAGCTTTCTTT.